This T cell receptor (beta chain) was obtained from a study of T cell responses to AZD1222 COVID-19 vaccine. Whole-study results and caveats: Vaccine-associated CD4 TCRs spanned spike, dominant at 160-218 and 743-854. Seropositive status at baseline applied to only 6 or 7 AZD1222 recipients.

Concerning this clone: The target antigen is unknown.

The germline CDR1 and CDR2 sequences are KGHSY and FQNENV. CDR3 length: 21 amino acids. The germline V and J ends were trimmed by 0 bases and 5 bases, with 32 bases remaining between them. TCRdb's table, derived via immunoSEQ multiplex PCR, lists solely in-frame clones and lacks some. The table shows 150,000 or so clones, with around nine tenths occurring only once. The material was peripheral blood, obtained after recovery from COVID-19. The receptor was derived from an adult who had recovered from COVID-19. The J gene is TRBJ2-7, the V gene TRBV16; no reliable D call. CDR3 nucleotide sequence: TGTGCCAGCAGCCAATCCTTATTTCCCAGGTCACGGAACCACTCGCCTGACGAGCAGTACTTC. This gives the protein CASSQSLFPRSRNHSPDEQYF.